The rows below give T cell receptor beta chains drawn from one sample of a study of sequential checkpoint blockade in melanoma. The protocol was immunoSEQ multiplex PCR, while the TCRdb copy is restricted to in-frame clones and leaves out a portion. The sample lists around 19,000 clones; about four fifths were seen once. The starting material was CD8+ T cells sorted from blood (inferred from file names), obtained from a patient given nivolumab and ipilimumab in sequence. Receptors originate from a human donor with melanoma. Each CDR3 is given with its conserved first and last residue. A D gene is named only where the DNA matches it firmly. The listing skips clone size in some rows; elsewhere it reads once, few, many or a size class.

V: TRBV30; J: TRBJ1-1; size: .; D: .; CDR3: CAWSSRGFEGGTEAFF; DNA: TGTGCCTGGAGTAGTCGTGGGTTTGAGGGCGGCACTGAAGCTTTCTTT
V: TRBV27; J: TRBJ2-3; size: once; D: TRBD2; CDR3: CASSSSRGDTTDTQYF; DNA: TGTGCCAGCAGTTCCTCGCGGGGGGACACCACAGATACGCAGTATTTT
V: TRBV9; J: TRBJ2-1; size: .; D: TRBD2; CDR3: CASSVSGGALNEQFF; DNA: TGTGCCAGCAGCGTAAGCGGGGGGGCGTTGAATGAGCAGTTCTTC
V: TRBV13; J: TRBJ1-1; size: .; D: .; CDR3: CASSLEGHEAFF; DNA: TGTGCCAGCAGCTTAGAGGGGCATGAAGCTTTCTTT
V: TRBV28; J: TRBJ2-7; size: .; D: TRBD1; CDR3: CASSFPPLLTGIDEQYF; DNA: TGTGCCAGCAGTTTTCCCCCCCTTCTGACAGGGATCGACGAGCAGTACTTC
V: TRBV19; J: TRBJ2-2; size: .; D: .; CDR3: CASTAFGPGELFF; DNA: TGTGCCAGTACCGCGTTTGGGCCCGGGGAGCTGTTTTTT
V: TRBV5-4; J: TRBJ2-2; size: few; D: .; CDR3: CASSDGLGTRNTGELFF; DNA: TGTGCCAGCAGCGATGGACTTGGGACAAGGAACACCGGGGAGCTGTTTTTT
V: TRBV7-7; J: TRBJ2-1; size: .; D: .; CDR3: CASSPGGAPNEQFF; DNA: TGTGCTAGCAGCCCCGGCGGGGCCCCGAATGAGCAGTTCTTC
V: TRBV10-3; J: TRBJ2-3; size: .; D: TRBD1; CDR3: CATRDRGADTQYF; DNA: TGTGCCACCCGGGACAGGGGTGCAGATACGCAGTATTTT
V: TRBV7-9; J: TRBJ1-4; size: .; D: TRBD1; CDR3: CASTLPGQGAGEKLFF; DNA: TGTGCCAGCACCCTTCCGGGACAGGGGGCCGGGGAAAAACTGTTTTTT
V: TRBV4-3; J: TRBJ2-3; size: .; D: TRBD2; CDR3: CASSPAPGGVTDTQYF; DNA: TGCGCCAGCAGCCCGGCCCCGGGGGGGGTTACAGATACGCAGTATTTT
V: TRBV10-3; J: TRBJ2-2; size: .; D: .; CDR3: CAIGTKLPGELFF; DNA: TGTGCCATCGGGACAAAACTTCCCGGGGAGCTGTTTTTT
V: TRBV28; J: TRBJ2-7; size: .; D: .; CDR3: CASSQFREQHEQYF; DNA: TGTGCCAGCAGCCAATTCCGGGAGCAACACGAGCAGTACTTC
V: TRBV13; J: TRBJ2-1; size: .; D: .; CDR3: CASSLDRDGEQFF; DNA: TGTGCCAGCAGCTTAGACAGGGACGGTGAGCAGTTCTTC
V: TRBV19; J: TRBJ2-7; size: .; D: .; CDR3: CASSIYPGHYEQYF; DNA: TGTGCCAGTAGTATTTACCCGGGACACTACGAGCAGTACTTC
V: TRBV5-6; J: TRBJ1-6; size: .; D: TRBD1; CDR3: CASSLASAGGRNSPLHF; DNA: TGTGCCAGCAGCTTGGCCTCGGCAGGGGGAAGGAATTCACCCCTCCACTTT
V: TRBV9; J: TRBJ2-2; size: .; D: TRBD1; CDR3: CASSVVAGGGELFF; DNA: TGTGCCAGCAGCGTAGTGGCAGGGGGCGGGGAGCTGTTTTTT
V: TRBV4-2; J: TRBJ1-5; size: .; D: .; CDR3: CASSQDWQSNQPQHF; DNA: TGTGCCAGCAGCCAAGATTGGCAAAGCAATCAGCCCCAGCATTTT
V: TRBV28; J: TRBJ2-2; size: .; D: TRBD2; CDR3: CASSPLLAGGAGELFF; DNA: TGTGCCAGCAGTCCTCTGCTAGCGGGGGGGGCCGGGGAGCTGTTTTTT
V: TRBV5-6; J: TRBJ1-2; size: .; D: TRBD1; CDR3: CASRGTGRDGYTF; DNA: TGTGCCAGCAGAGGGACAGGGAGAGATGGCTACACCTTC
V: TRBV10-1; J: TRBJ1-1; size: once; D: .; CDR3: CASSETGGTEAFF; DNA: TGCGCCAGCAGTGAGACGGGGGGCACTGAAGCTTTCTTT
V: TRBV5-6; J: TRBJ2-2; size: .; D: TRBD2; CDR3: CASSLWASGVITGELFF; DNA: TGTGCCAGCAGCTTGTGGGCTAGCGGGGTGATAACCGGGGAGCTGTTTTTT
V: TRBV28; J: TRBJ2-7; size: .; D: TRBD1; CDR3: CASSYNRDRVHEQYF; DNA: TGTGCCAGCAGTTACAACCGGGACAGGGTGCACGAGCAGTACTTC
V: TRBV9; J: TRBJ2-3; size: .; D: TRBD2; CDR3: CASSVRRGGGDTQYF; DNA: TGTGCCAGCAGCGTAAGGCGGGGGGGCGGTGATACGCAGTATTTT
V: TRBV27; J: TRBJ2-2; size: .; D: TRBD1; CDR3: CASSLISGGWGTGELFF; DNA: TGTGCCAGCAGTCTTATATCAGGGGGCTGGGGCACCGGGGAGCTGTTTTTT
V: TRBV27; J: TRBJ1-6; size: .; D: TRBD1; CDR3: CASSWGQGNSPLHF; DNA: TGTGCCAGCAGTTGGGGACAGGGGAATTCACCCCTCCACTTT
V: TRBV6-5; J: TRBJ2-3; size: .; D: TRBD2; CDR3: CASSYGGGGTDTQYF; DNA: TGTGCCAGCAGTTACGGCGGGGGAGGCACAGATACGCAGTATTTT
V: TRBV7-8; J: TRBJ2-3; size: once; D: .; CDR3: CASSSQGPTDTQYF; DNA: TGTGCCAGCAGCTCACAGGGTCCCACAGATACGCAGTATTTT
V: TRBV5-1; J: TRBJ1-1; size: .; D: .; CDR3: CASSLTGSMNTEAFF; DNA: TGCGCCAGCAGCTTGACAGGGAGCATGAACACTGAAGCTTTCTTT
V: TRBV19; J: TRBJ2-1; size: .; D: TRBD2; CDR3: CASSHGGGIKNEQFF; DNA: TGTGCCAGTAGTCACGGGGGGGGAATCAAAAATGAGCAGTTCTTC
V: TRBV29-1; J: TRBJ2-2; size: .; D: .; CDR3: CSVVSDLNTGELFF; DNA: TGCAGCGTTGTGTCAGATCTGAACACCGGGGAGCTGTTTTTT
V: TRBV9; J: TRBJ1-2; size: .; D: TRBD1; CDR3: CASSHSRDREPYGYTF; DNA: TGTGCCAGCAGCCATTCCCGGGACAGGGAACCCTATGGCTACACCTTC
V: TRBV9; J: TRBJ1-1; size: .; D: TRBD1; CDR3: CASTRTGGPEAFF; DNA: TGTGCCAGCACCCGGACAGGCGGTCCTGAAGCTTTCTTT
V: TRBV6-6; J: TRBJ1-1; size: .; D: .; CDR3: CALGTEAFF; DNA: TGTGCCCTCGGGACTGAAGCTTTCTTT
V: TRBV9; J: TRBJ1-6; size: .; D: TRBD1; CDR3: CASSGGGLNSPLHF; DNA: TGTGCCAGCAGCGGAGGGGGCCTTAATTCACCCCTCCACTTT
V: TRBV7-9; J: TRBJ2-2; size: .; D: TRBD2; CDR3: CASSFPSGGTGELFF; DNA: TGTGCCAGCAGCTTCCCTAGCGGGGGTACCGGGGAGCTGTTTTTT
V: TRBV27; J: TRBJ2-7; size: .; D: TRBD1; CDR3: CASSYRTGWEQYF; DNA: TGTGCCAGCAGTTACAGGACAGGATGGGAGCAGTACTTC
V: TRBV20-1; J: TRBJ1-2; size: .; D: .; CDR3: CSVGGGYTF; DNA: TGCAGTGTGGGGGGAGGCTACACCTTC
V: TRBV7-9; J: TRBJ2-3; size: .; D: .; CDR3: CASSLDQKRWGPDTQYF; DNA: TGTGCCAGCAGCTTAGACCAAAAGCGATGGGGGCCAGATACGCAGTATTTT
V: TRBV4-3; J: TRBJ2-6; size: .; D: .; CDR3: CASSQEIRGSGANVLTF; DNA: TGCGCCAGCAGCCAAGAAATTAGGGGCTCTGGGGCCAACGTCCTGACTTTC
V: TRBV10-3; J: TRBJ1-1; size: few; D: TRBD1; CDR3: CAISERGREAFF; DNA: TGTGCCATCAGTGAGAGGGGGCGGGAAGCTTTCTTT
V: TRBV19; J: TRBJ2-7; size: .; D: TRBD1; CDR3: CASSIRTGGSYEQYF; DNA: TGTGCCAGTAGTATAAGGACAGGGGGCTCCTACGAGCAGTACTTC
V: TRBV14; J: TRBJ2-7; size: .; D: .; CDR3: CASSQDWDTSYEQYF; DNA: TGTGCCAGCAGCCAAGATTGGGACACTTCCTACGAGCAGTACTTC
V: TRBV2; J: TRBJ2-3; size: .; D: .; CDR3: CASRGDNTDTQYF; DNA: TGTGCCAGCAGAGGGGACAACACAGATACGCAGTATTTT
V: TRBV7-9; J: TRBJ2-1; size: .; D: .; CDR3: CASSYPDSSAYNEQFF; DNA: TGTGCCAGCAGCTATCCCGACTCATCCGCCTACAATGAGCAGTTCTTC
V: TRBV10-2; J: TRBJ1-5; size: .; D: TRBD1; CDR3: CASSADRGRNQPQHF; DNA: TGCGCCAGCAGTGCGGACAGGGGGAGGAATCAGCCCCAGCATTTT
V: TRBV18; J: TRBJ2-1; size: .; D: TRBD1; CDR3: CASSPRRDRGWDEQFF; DNA: TGTGCCAGCTCACCAAGGAGGGACAGGGGTTGGGATGAGCAGTTCTTC
V: TRBV6-1; J: TRBJ1-5; size: .; D: .; CDR3: CASSARQEEHF; DNA: TGTGCCAGCAGTGCCAGACAGGAGGAGCATTTT
V: TRBV9; J: TRBJ2-5; size: .; D: TRBD2; CDR3: CASSGTSGGALETQYF; DNA: TGTGCCAGCAGCGGGACTAGCGGGGGGGCCTTGGAAACCCAGTACTTC
V: TRBV11-1; J: TRBJ2-5; size: .; D: TRBD1; CDR3: CASSAFGTGIQETQYF; DNA: TGTGCCAGCAGCGCCTTCGGGACAGGGATACAAGAGACCCAGTACTTC
V: TRBV7-9; J: TRBJ2-5; size: once; D: TRBD2; CDR3: CASSLGPREGKETQYF; DNA: TGTGCCAGCAGCTTAGGCCCCAGGGAGGGAAAAGAGACCCAGTACTTC
V: TRBV7-9; J: TRBJ1-5; size: .; D: .; CDR3: CASSQDDWGEVLNQPQHF; DNA: TGTGCCAGCAGCCAAGATGATTGGGGGGAGGTCCTAAATCAGCCCCAGCATTTT
V: TRBV28; J: TRBJ1-6; size: .; D: .; CDR3: CASSLVHYSPLHF; DNA: TGTGCCAGCAGTTTAGTCCATTATTCACCCCTCCACTTT
V: TRBV7-6; J: TRBJ2-1; size: once; D: TRBD2; CDR3: CASSSLTGGYDSYNEQFF; DNA: TGTGCCAGCAGCTCCCTAACGGGGGGGTATGACTCCTACAATGAGCAGTTCTTC
V: TRBV9; J: TRBJ1-2; size: .; D: .; CDR3: CASSVDLGADYGYTF; DNA: TGTGCCAGCAGCGTAGATCTGGGGGCGGACTATGGCTACACCTTC
V: TRBV5-4; J: TRBJ2-7; size: .; D: TRBD1; CDR3: CASSQDGTGAYEQYF; DNA: TGTGCCAGCAGCCAAGATGGGACAGGGGCCTACGAGCAGTACTTC
V: TRBV19; J: TRBJ1-1; size: .; D: .; CDR3: CASTSLNTEAFF; DNA: TGTGCCAGTACTTCTTTGAACACTGAAGCTTTCTTT
V: TRBV21-1; J: TRBJ1-5; size: .; D: .; CDR3: CASSKHLRKRVPQPQHF; DNA: TGTGCCAGCAGCAAACACCTGAGAAAGAGGGTCCCTCAGCCCCAGCATTTT
V: TRBV28; J: TRBJ2-6; size: .; D: TRBD1; CDR3: CAISVGQGNSGANVLTF; DNA: TGTGCCATCTCCGTCGGACAGGGAAACTCTGGGGCCAACGTCCTGACTTTC
V: TRBV6-5; J: TRBJ2-1; size: .; D: .; CDR3: CASSYGAGLDEQFF; DNA: TGTGCCAGCAGTTACGGGGCAGGCCTGGATGAGCAGTTCTTC